The 26 T cell receptor beta chains given below trace back to one sample, sequenced in a study of cytomegalovirus exposure and HLA in healthy donors. Method: immunoSEQ multiplex PCR; TCRdb's copy keeps in-frame clones and lacks some. The table records about 190,000 clones, roughly four fifths of them present only once. Sequenced: PBMCs. The receptors were sampled from a woman aged 18-29 years in good health and CMV-seropositive.

The chain combines TRBV5-1 with TRBJ1-2, with TRBD1 as a possible D gene (6 bases). The CDR3 contains 14 residues. The germline V gene has CDR1 SGHRS and CDR2 YFSETQ. The germline V and J ends were trimmed by 4 bases and 2 bases, with 12 bases remaining between them. The CDR3 region has the DNA TGCGCCAGCAGCCCGGGGGGCAGAAACTATGGCTACACCTTC. As protein: CASSPGGRNYGYTF.

The gene calls are TRBV15 and TRBJ2-7, with 12 nucleotides matching TRBD2. CDR3 length: 15 residues. J gave up 6 bases and V 2 bases, and 5 bases lay outside the gene matches. Germline V gene sequence: CDR1 LNHNV, CDR2 YYDKDF (reference sequence). The CDR3, as DNA: TGTGCCACCAGCAGACCACTAGCGGGGGGTCGCGAGCAGTACTTC. Encoded protein: CATSRPLAGGREQYF.

In its sample, this clone was seen a few times. The genes are TRBV5-6 and TRBJ1-1; D is unresolved. CDR1 and CDR2 (germline): SGHDT, YYEEEE. This CDR3 is built from 11 residues. Trimming pared 3 bases from V and 6 bases from J, leaving 6 bases between. DNA of the CDR3: TGTGCCAGCAGCTCTCAGGCTGAAGCTTTCTTT. Amino acid sequence: CASSSQAEAFF.

The J gene is TRBJ1-2, the V gene TRBV6-1; no clear D gene. The germline V gene has CDR1 MNHNS and CDR2 SASEGT. The CDR3 is 13 residues long. Trimming stripped 8 bases from V and 6 bases from J, with 16 bases between. CDR3 in DNA: TGTGCCAGCGCCCTCGGGGAAAGGGATGGCTACACCTTC. The encoded protein is CASALGERDGYTF.

The rearrangement uses TRBV4-3 and TRBJ2-7; D gene unclear. The CDR3 is 17 amino acids. Trimming removed 0 bases at V and 2 bases at J, with 17 bases between. The germline V gene has CDR1 LGHNA and CDR2 YSLEER. The CDR3 reads CASSQDTTDFFTYEQYF. CDR3 DNA sequence: TGCGCCAGCAGCCAAGATACGACCGACTTCTTCACCTACGAGCAGTACTTC.

The CDR3 bases are TGTGCCACCAGCAGACAGAATGACTACGAGCAGTACTTC. It yields the protein CATSRQNDYEQYF. The rearrangement links TRBV15 to TRBJ2-7; D ambiguous. Trimming stripped 2 bases from V and 3 bases from J, with 8 bases between. The CDR3 sequence is 13 residues long. Germline loops: CDR1 LNHNV, CDR2 YYDKDF (reference sequence).

V gene TRBV6-6 combines with J gene TRBJ1-6, with 10 bases identical to TRBD1. The CDR3 runs to 16 residues. Losses at the gene ends were 2 bases for V and 6 bases for J; bases not matched to a gene: 4. Germline-derived CDR1 and CDR2 are MNHNY and SVGAGI (reference sequence). The CDR3 coding sequence is TGTGCCAGCAGTTACACCCGGGACAGGGGTAATTCACCCCTCCACTTT. Its translation is CASSYTRDRGNSPLHF.

V is TRBV7-8 and J is TRBJ2-4, with 10 nucleotides matching TRBD1. The V gene end was trimmed by 6 bases and the J gene end by 4 bases; junction bases not matched to a gene: 12. The CDR3 covers 17 residues. Germline V gene lookup returns CDR1 SGHVS and CDR2 FQNEAQ. The CDR3 coding sequence is TGTGCCAGCAGTCTTCTGAGGACAGGGGGGACGAAAAACATTCAGTACTTC. Amino acids: CASSLLRTGGTKNIQYF. Variable domain in full (rest from reference TRBV7-8 and TRBJ2-4): GAGVSQSPRYKVAKRGQDVALRCDPISGHVSLFWYQQALGQGPEFLTYFQNEAQLDKSGLPSDRFFAERPEGSVSTLKIQRTQQEDSAVYLCASSLLRTGGTKNIQYFGAGTRLSVL.

The V call is TRBV15, the J call TRBJ1-3, with D possibly TRBD1 on 6 matching bases. Trimming removed 3 bases at V and 0 bases at J, with 12 bases between. Germline CDR1 is LNHNV and CDR2 is YYDKDF (reference sequence). This CDR3 is built from 16 residues. CDR3 sequence reads: CATSSGTTSSGNTIYF. The CDR3 coding sequence is TGTGCCACCAGCAGCGGGACAACAAGCTCTGGAAACACCATATATTTT.

This CDR3 is CASSAGTRVSSEQFF. The CDR3 DNA sequence: TGTGCCAGCAGCGCCGGGACTAGAGTCTCGTCCGAGCAGTTCTTC. The chain combines TRBV6-1 with TRBJ2-1; 8 bases align to TRBD2. In germline, CDR1 is MNHNS, CDR2 SASEGT. The CDR3 sequence is 15 residues long. V was clipped by 6 bases and J by 10 bases; unmatched bases: 14.

The chain employs TRBV5-6 and TRBJ1-2; 8 bases line up with TRBD1. The J segment lost 6 bases and the V segment lost 5 bases, leaving 12 bases of the junction unmatched. The germline CDR1 and CDR2 sequences are SGHDT and YYEEEE. CDR3 length: 15 residues. The CDR3 reads CASRKQPGQEDGYTF. The CDR3 region has the DNA TGTGCCAGCAGAAAACAACCGGGACAGGAGGATGGCTACACCTTC.

The V call is TRBV6-1, the J call TRBJ1-5; a weak D match, TRBD1 (5 bases). The germline V gene has CDR1 MNHNS and CDR2 SASEGT. Trimming stripped 2 bases from V and 2 bases from J, with 13 bases between. The length of the CDR3 is 16 residues. CDR3 protein: CASSEIVGQRNQPQHF. CDR3 sequence (DNA): TGTGCCAGCAGTGAAATTGTCGGACAACGCAATCAGCCCCAGCATTTT.

The chain is built from TRBV11-1 and TRBJ2-2; possibly TRBD2 for D (6 bases). The CDR3 is 15 amino acids. Germline loops: CDR1 SGHAT, CDR2 FQDESV (reference sequence). Trimming removed 6 bases at V and 3 bases at J, with 14 bases between. The CDR3 coding sequence is TGTGCCAGCAGGACGGGACTTTCCGACACCGGGGAGCTGTTTTTT. This encodes CASRTGLSDTGELFF.

In this sample, this clone turned up a few times. This chain uses TRBV6-6 with TRBJ2-7; 14 bases fit TRBD2. Germline V CDR1 and CDR2: MNHNY, SVGAGI (reference sequence). The CDR3 is 14 amino acids. Trimming took 6 bases from V and 7 from J; bases not matched to a gene: 5. The CDR3 DNA reads as TGTGCCAGCAGCTGGACTAGCGGGGGGCTGGAGCAGTACTTC. This gives the protein CASSWTSGGLEQYF.

J is TRBJ2-5 and V is TRBV2, with TRBD2 as a possible D gene (6 bases). The germline V gene encodes CDR1 SNHLY and CDR2 FYNNEI. The CDR3 consists of 14 residues. V lost 0 bases and J lost 9, with 14 bases in between. The CDR3 DNA reads TGTGCCAGCAGTGAAGCCATCGGCCGCGGGGCCCAGTACTTC. Amino acids: CASSEAIGRGAQYF.

The chain has TRBV6-1 and TRBJ1-6, with D maybe TRBD1 (5 bases). Germline V gives CDR1 MNHNS, CDR2 SASEGT. This CDR3 comprises 15 residues. V shed 1 base and J shed 10 bases, with 14 bases lying between them. The CDR3: CASSEVQASGSPLHF. For the CDR3, the DNA is TGTGCCAGCAGTGAAGTGCAGGCGTCAGGGTCACCCCTCCACTTT.

The chain employs TRBV7-2 and TRBJ2-7, with TRBD2 matching over 8 bases. From germline, CDR1 is SGHTA and CDR2 FQGNSA. Germline trimming cut 5 bases from V and 0 bases from J; bases unmatched to any gene: 12. The CDR3 is 17 residues long. The CDR3 here is CASSQRRGGLSSYEQYF. CDR3 nucleotide sequence: TGTGCCAGCAGCCAAAGACGGGGGGGGCTCAGCTCCTACGAGCAGTACTTC.

The chain carries TRBV5-1 and TRBJ2-3; D uncertain. V was clipped by 6 bases and J by 0 bases, with 8 bases between them. Germline-derived CDR1 and CDR2 are SGHRS and YFSETQ. There are 13 residues in the CDR3. CDR3 residues: CASMEPSTDTQYF. DNA for the CDR3: TGCGCCAGCATGGAGCCTAGCACAGATACGCAGTATTTT.

The CDR3 nucleotides read TGTGCCAGCAGGACGGACAGGGGGCGTTCCGGGGAGCTGTTTTTT. Amino acid sequence: CASRTDRGRSGELFF. The V call is TRBV2, the J call TRBJ2-2, with 11 bases matching TRBD1. Losses at the gene ends were 6 bases for V and 6 bases for J; bases not matched to a gene: 6. Germline CDR1 reads SNHLY; CDR2 reads FYNNEI. The CDR3 has 15 residues.

The chain uses TRBV7-9 and TRBJ1-3; D ambiguous. Trimming stripped 5 bases from V and 6 bases from J, with 11 bases between. The CDR3 runs to 13 residues. Germline-derived CDR1 and CDR2 are SEHNR and FQNEAQ (reference sequence). The CDR3 nucleotides read TGTGCCAGCAGCCTGTCGGTTACAAACACCATATATTTT. Its translation: CASSLSVTNTIYF.

V is TRBV5-1 and J is TRBJ1-4; perhaps TRBD1 as D (6 bases). Germline V gives CDR1 SGHRS, CDR2 YFSETQ. The CDR3 runs 13 residues. V was trimmed by 4 bases and J by 8 bases, leaving 12 bases between them. This chain's CDR3 is CASSPGQSEKLFF. CDR3 nucleotides: TGCGCCAGCAGCCCTGGACAGAGCGAAAAACTGTTTTTT. Full variable domain (rest looked up from reference TRBV5-1 and TRBJ1-4): KAGVTQTPRYLIKTRGQQVTLSCSPISGHRSVSWYQQTPGQGLQFLFEYFSETQRNKGNFPGRFSGRQFSNSRSEMNVSTLELGDSALYLCASSPGQSEKLFFGSGTQLSVL.

The V and J genes are TRBV19 and TRBJ2-1; no definite D call. V lost 3 bases and J 3 bases, leaving 6 bases between the germline ends. This CDR3 region has 13 residues. Germline CDR1 LNHDA, CDR2 SQIVND (reference sequence). CDR3 region: CASSMAGYNEQFF. DNA for the CDR3: TGTGCCAGTAGTATGGCTGGCTACAATGAGCAGTTCTTC. Full variable domain (rest looked up from reference TRBV19 and TRBJ2-1): DGGITQSPKYLFRKEGQNVTLSCEQNLNHDAMYWYRQDPGQGLRLIYYSQIVNDFQKGDIAEGYSVSREKKESFPLTVTSAQKNPTAFYLCASSMAGYNEQFFGPGTRLTVL.

The chain joins TRBV19 to TRBJ2-7; possibly TRBD2 for D (5 bases). The ends were cut back, 6 bases at V and 2 bases at J, with 11 bases in the middle. Germline V gene data show CDR1 as LNHDA and CDR2 as SQIVND (reference sequence). The CDR3 length is 13 residues. CDR3 loop: CASSPGNTYEQYF. CDR3 in DNA: TGTGCCAGTAGCCCGGGAAATACCTACGAGCAGTACTTC.

V and J are TRBV11-3 and TRBJ2-1; a weak D match, TRBD1 (6 bases). The V end lost 1 base, the J end lost 0 bases, and 10 bases lay between the germline ends. CDR1 is SGHNT, CDR2 YENEEA, per germline. The CDR3 runs 16 residues. This chain's CDR3 is CASSLGGTSSYNEQFF. CDR3 sequence (DNA): TGTGCCAGCAGCTTAGGGGGGACAAGCTCCTACAATGAGCAGTTCTTC.

The chain employs TRBV15 and TRBJ2-6; 7 bases agree with TRBD1. CDR1 is LNHNV and CDR2 is YYDKDF in the germline V gene (reference sequence). The V and J ends lost 0 bases and 1 base, in that order; junction bases with no gene match: 0. The CDR3 has 16 amino acids. CDR3 amino acids: CATSRDRGSGANVLTF. In nucleotides, the CDR3 is TGTGCCACCAGCAGAGACAGGGGGTCTGGGGCCAACGTCCTGACTTTC.

CDR3 loop: CASSIEGVETVSVNSPLHF. The DNA of the CDR3 is TGCGCCAGCAGTATAGAGGGGGTCGAAACGGTGAGCGTTAATTCACCCCTCCACTTT. This chain connects TRBV10-1 to TRBJ1-6; TRBD1 is a possible D gene (6 bases). The length of the CDR3 is 19 residues. Germline values: CDR1 WNHNN, CDR2 SYGVQD (reference sequence). V lost 5 bases and J 6 bases, leaving 26 bases between the germline ends.